The clone carrying this T cell receptor (beta chain) was observed a single time. Its cognate antigen is unknown. The data derive from a study of T cells and Merkel cell carcinoma outcomes. Assay: immunoSEQ multiplex PCR; the TCRdb copy retains only in-frame clones and omits some. The profile shows around 15,000 clones, about four fifths of them singletons. Study-level points and caveats: Reportedly, T-cell repertoire with density predicts Merkel cell carcinoma outcomes.

Sequenced input: tumor tissue from Merkel cell carcinoma. This receptor was taken from a human donor with Merkel cell carcinoma.

For the CDR3, the DNA is TGCGCCAGCAGCGGGGACGGAGAGCAGTTCTTC. Translating it yields CASSGDGEQFF. V and J are TRBV10-1 and TRBJ2-1, with D perhaps matching TRBD1 or TRBD2 (5 bases each). V was pared by 6 bases and J by 10 bases, with 10 bases between. This CDR3 has 11 amino acids. Germline V CDR1 and CDR2: WNHNN, SYGVQD (reference sequence).